The 29 T cell receptor beta chains reported below all come from one sample, sequenced in a study of blood T cell repertoires in COVID-19. Data came from immunoSEQ multiplex PCR; TCRdb stores just in-frame clones and leaves some out. The data contain about 94,000 clones, about four fifths of them seen just once; the ten biggest clones take up 15% to 20%. What was sequenced was peripheral blood. The origin of the receptors is a human donor in a cohort sampled during active COVID-19.

The gene calls are TRBV5-5 and TRBJ2-2, with TRBD1 matching over 7 bases. The CDR3 sequence is 15 residues long. V gave up 4 bases and J gave up 5 bases; unmatched junction bases: 8. The germline V gene encodes CDR1 SGHKS and CDR2 YYEKEE (reference sequence). The CDR3 loop is CASSPRQGWTGELFF. CDR3 DNA: TGTGCCAGCAGCCCAAGACAGGGATGGACCGGGGAGCTGTTTTTT.

The V call is TRBV19, the J call TRBJ1-6; D gene ambiguous. The CDR3 is made up of 13 amino acids. The germline V gene has CDR1 LNHDA and CDR2 SQIVND (reference sequence). The ends were cut back, 0 bases at V and 11 bases at J, with 8 bases in the middle. CDR3 loop: CASSIDPRTPLHF. The DNA of the CDR3 is TGTGCCAGTAGTATAGATCCCAGAACACCCCTCCACTTT. The full variable domain, rest sourced from reference TRBV19 and TRBJ1-6, is DGGITQSPKYLFRKEGQNVTLSCEQNLNHDAMYWYRQDPGQGLRLIYYSQIVNDFQKGDIAEGYSVSREKKESFPLTVTSAQKNPTAFYLCASSIDPRTPLHFGNGTRLTVT.

This chain uses TRBV11-2 with TRBJ1-4, with D possibly TRBD1 on 5 matching bases. V was shortened by 5 bases and J by 4 bases, with 14 bases between the two germline ends. The CDR3 is made up of 15 amino acids. Germline CDR1 and CDR2: SGHAT and FQNNGV. The CDR3 sequence is CASSLGGGDNEKLFF. CDR3 DNA: TGTGCCAGCAGCCTGGGTGGGGGGGATAATGAAAAACTGTTTTTT.

The V call is TRBV28, the J call TRBJ2-7, with unresolved D. Germline V gene sequence: CDR1 MDHEN, CDR2 SYDVKM. Trimming removed 6 bases from V and 1 base from J, with 13 bases in between. This CDR3 contains 14 residues. CDR3 in DNA: TGTGCCAGCAGGGCTTTCCCCCTTTCCTACGAGCAGTACTTC. Its protein is CASRAFPLSYEQYF.

The chain recombines TRBV6-1 with TRBJ2-4; TRBD2 is a possible D gene (5 bases). Germline CDR1 is MNHNS and CDR2 is SASEGT. V lost 0 bases, J lost 8 bases, and 14 bases lay in between. The CDR3 totals 15 residues. The CDR3 bases are TGTGCCAGCAGTGAAGCTAGGGTCGAGGGAGACATTCAGTACTTC. Translation: CASSEARVEGDIQYF.

J is TRBJ2-3 and V is TRBV2; the D gene is possibly TRBD1 (6 bases). Germline lookup yields CDR1 SNHLY and CDR2 FYNNEI. The length of the CDR3 is 16 residues. Between the trimmed V and J ends, which lost 1 base and 3 bases, there was a span of 14 bases. CDR3 protein: CASSEGAGVWTDTQYF. The CDR3 region has the DNA TGTGCCAGCAGTGAAGGGGCAGGGGTATGGACAGATACGCAGTATTTT.

The V and J genes are TRBV6-1 and TRBJ2-7; TRBD2 is a possible D gene (5 bases). Germline V gene data show CDR1 as MNHNS and CDR2 as SASEGT. Trimming pared 2 bases from V and 4 bases from J, leaving 15 bases between. The CDR3 is 15 residues long. CDR3 region: CASSELPGSRYEQYF. In DNA, the CDR3 is TGTGCCAGCAGTGAACTACCGGGGAGTAGGTACGAGCAGTACTTC.

V is TRBV9 and J is TRBJ2-5; TRBD2 agrees at 11 bases. The junction had 16 bases not matched to a gene; V was cut back by 8 bases and J by 1 base. Germline V gives CDR1 SGDLS, CDR2 YYNGEE. This CDR3 is built from 18 residues. CDR3: CASWYGLAGGGIQETQYF. As DNA, the CDR3 is TGTGCCAGTTGGTACGGCCTAGCGGGAGGAGGGATCCAAGAGACCCAGTACTTC. The whole variable domain, filled in from reference TRBV9 and TRBJ2-5, reads DSGVTQTPKHLITATGQRVTLRCSPRSGDLSVYWYQQSLDQGLQFLIQYYNGEERAKGNILERFSAQQFPDLHSELNLSSLELGDSALYFCASWYGLAGGGIQETQYFGPGTRLLVL.

This rearrangement joins TRBV24-1 to TRBJ2-5; maybe TRBD1 (6 bases). Trimming cost V 3 bases and J 4 bases, with 17 bases left between them. The germline V gene has CDR1 KGHDR and CDR2 SFDVKD. The CDR3 is 16 residues long. The CDR3 DNA reads TGTGCCACCAGTGATGGGACATCACTAACGGGAGAGACCCAGTACTTC. It specifies CATSDGTSLTGETQYF.

J is TRBJ2-6 and V is TRBV19; possibly TRBD2 for D (5 bases). The CDR3 extends over 18 amino acids. Trimming removed 6 bases at V and 0 bases at J, with 18 bases between. Germline CDR1 and CDR2: LNHDA and SQIVND (reference sequence). The CDR3 region is CASSDVGSLSSGANVLTF. The CDR3, as DNA: TGTGCCAGTAGCGATGTGGGGAGTCTTAGCTCTGGGGCCAACGTCCTGACTTTC.

The chain combines TRBV12-3 or TRBV12-4 with TRBJ1-3, with 7 bases fitting TRBD1. This CDR3 region has 13 residues. Trimming cost V 5 bases and J 8 bases; bases outside gene matches: 6. CDR3 sequence: CASSTTGSDTIYF. The CDR3 coding sequence is TGTGCCAGCAGTACGACAGGGAGTGACACCATATATTTT.

This chain joins TRBV5-8 and TRBJ2-5, with a tentative D call TRBD1 (5 bases). CDR3 length: 16 amino acids. CDR1 and CDR2 (germline): SGHTS, YDEGEE. V was cut by 5 bases and J by 0 bases, with 17 bases left in between. The CDR3 bases are TGTGCCAGCAGTCAGGGTTTCGAAGCGTACCAAGAGACCCAGTACTTC. Translation: CASSQGFEAYQETQYF.

This clone has only one observation. The chain employs TRBV9 and TRBJ2-7; D is perhaps TRBD2 (6 bases). The germline V gene encodes CDR1 SGDLS and CDR2 YYNGEE. V was clipped by 4 bases and J by 3 bases, with 11 bases between them. The CDR3 runs 13 residues. CDR3: CASSFEGGYEQYF. For the CDR3, the DNA is TGTGCCAGCAGCTTTGAGGGAGGCTACGAGCAGTACTTC.

The gene calls are TRBV30 and TRBJ2-7; maybe TRBD2 (5 bases). V was shortened by 3 bases and J by 8 bases, with 11 bases between the two germline ends. Germline values: CDR1 GTSNPN, CDR2 SVGIG (reference sequence). CDR3 length: 11 residues. In DNA, the CDR3 is TGTGCCTGGAGCCTCGGGGTTAAGCAGTACTTC. Translated: CAWSLGVKQYF.

This clone was counted a single time. The CDR3 spells CAWSATGVNEKLFF. Here the CDR3 DNA reads TGTGCCTGGAGTGCAACAGGGGTTAATGAAAAACTGTTTTTT. The chain is built from TRBV30 and TRBJ1-4; 7 bases agree with TRBD1. Germline loops: CDR1 GTSNPN, CDR2 SVGIG (reference sequence). The CDR3 has 14 amino acids. Germline trimming cut 1 base from V and 4 bases from J; bases unmatched to any gene: 3.

V and J are TRBV6-5 and TRBJ1-5, with D possibly matching TRBD1 (5 bases). Germline V CDR1 and CDR2: MNHEY, SVGAGI. V lost 5 bases, J lost 6 bases, and 17 bases lay in between. The CDR3 loop spans 15 amino acids. CDR3 amino acids: CASSPGPGSGQPQHF. CDR3 coding DNA: TGTGCCAGCAGTCCGGGACCCGGGAGTGGTCAGCCCCAGCATTTT.

The rearrangement links TRBV19 to TRBJ1-4, with D uncertain. V lost 3 bases and J 4 bases, leaving 12 bases between the germline ends. Germline assignment: CDR1 LNHDA and CDR2 SQIVND (reference sequence). The CDR3 extends over 15 amino acids. The CDR3 DNA follows: TGTGCCAGTAGTATTCTTGCGCAACTTAATGAAAAACTGTTTTTT. Translated: CASSILAQLNEKLFF.

J is TRBJ2-3 and V is TRBV19; tentative D call: TRBD2 (6 bases). V was shortened by 5 bases and J by 4 bases, with 10 bases between the two germline ends. The CDR3 extends over 13 amino acids. Looked up from germline, CDR1 is LNHDA and CDR2 is SQIVND (reference sequence). CDR3 nucleotides: TGTGCCAGTAGTTCGGGAGAAGCAGATACGCAGTATTTT. Protein sequence: CASSSGEADTQYF. Looking up the rest from reference TRBV19 and TRBJ2-3 gives the full variable domain: DGGITQSPKYLFRKEGQNVTLSCEQNLNHDAMYWYRQDPGQGLRLIYYSQIVNDFQKGDIAEGYSVSREKKESFPLTVTSAQKNPTAFYLCASSSGEADTQYFGPGTRLTVL.

This clone was picked up one time. This chain links TRBV11-2 with TRBJ2-7; TRBD2 matches at 10 bases. V shed 5 bases and J 7 bases; nucleotides not matched to a gene: 14. Germline values: CDR1 SGHAT, CDR2 FQNNGV. The CDR3 covers 16 residues. CDR3: CASSPSLAGALREQYF. The CDR3 bases are TGTGCCAGCAGCCCATCCCTAGCGGGAGCGCTACGAGAGCAGTACTTC.

This clone was counted a single time. This chain uses TRBV2 with TRBJ2-1, with 9 bases matching TRBD2. The V gene's germline CDR1 is SNHLY and CDR2 FYNNEI. The junction had 7 bases not matched to a gene; V was cut back by 4 bases and J by 12 bases. The CDR3 is made up of 13 amino acids. Here the CDR3 reads CASSVQLAGRQFF. The CDR3 coding sequence is TGTGCCAGCAGTGTACAGCTAGCGGGAAGGCAGTTCTTC.

This chain uses TRBV6-4 with TRBJ2-1; 10 bases line up with TRBD2. This CDR3 comprises 15 residues. After removal of 5 bases from V and 7 bases from J, the junction contained 8 bases not matched to a gene. In germline, CDR1 is MRHNA, CDR2 SNTAGT. CDR3 sequence reads: CASSLSTSGINEQFF. The CDR3 region has the DNA TGTGCCAGCAGTCTCTCAACTAGCGGGATAAATGAGCAGTTCTTC.

The chain employs TRBV20-1 and TRBJ2-6; D possibly corresponds to TRBD1 (6 bases). The germline gives CDR1 DFQATT, CDR2 SNEGSKA (reference sequence). The CDR3 length is 17 residues. V gave up 3 bases and J gave up 0 bases, with 15 bases separating them. The CDR3 sequence is CSASPTGHSSGANVLTF. DNA of the CDR3: TGCAGTGCTAGTCCTACGGGACACAGCTCTGGGGCCAACGTCCTGACTTTC.

This rearrangement joins TRBV28 to TRBJ2-3, with 8 bases that match TRBD1. In germline, CDR1 is MDHEN, CDR2 SYDVKM. The CDR3 has 17 amino acids. Trimming cost V 10 bases and J 4 bases; bases outside gene matches: 19. This CDR3 is CAITPPPGQGGADTQYF. The CDR3 DNA sequence: TGTGCCATTACACCCCCCCCCGGACAGGGTGGCGCAGATACGCAGTATTTT.

The rearrangement joins TRBV30 to TRBJ2-7; no firm D call. This CDR3 comprises 11 residues. CDR1 GTSNPN and CDR2 SVGIG come from the germline V gene (reference sequence). Trimming took off 2 bases at V and 6 bases at J, with 8 bases between the two ends. The CDR3 nucleotides are TGTGCCTGGAGTAGTCAGGTCGAGCAGTACTTC. Translated: CAWSSQVEQYF.

The chain joins TRBV5-4 to TRBJ2-6; D is unclear. Germline CDR1 reads SGHNT; CDR2 reads YYREEE (reference sequence). Trimming took 4 bases from V and 2 from J, leaving 10 bases between them. CDR3 length equals 15 residues. The CDR3 DNA reads TGTGCCAGCAGCCACTCCGCCGCTGGGGCCAACGTCCTGACTTTC. Translation: CASSHSAAGANVLTF.

The chain employs TRBV24-1 and TRBJ2-5; 11 bases line up with TRBD2. The trim removed 6 bases at V and 4 bases at J, leaving 12 bases unmatched. The CDR3 totals 17 residues. The germline CDR1 and CDR2 sequences are KGHDR and SFDVKD. This CDR3 is CATSQGVTSGRSETQYF. CDR3 coding DNA: TGTGCCACCAGTCAGGGCGTTACTAGCGGGAGATCAGAGACCCAGTACTTC.

For this clone: Distinct nucleotide sequences in the sample also encode this CDR3. The gene calls are TRBV27 and TRBJ2-7; D is possibly TRBD1 (6 bases). The CDR3 has 13 amino acids. Trimming removed 6 bases at V and 0 bases at J, with 9 bases between. In germline, CDR1 is MNHEY, CDR2 SMNVEV (reference sequence). The CDR3 sequence is CASRRGSSYEQYF. CDR3 nucleotide sequence: TGTGCCAGCAGGAGGGGGAGCTCCTACGAGCAGTACTTC.

V usage is TRBV3-1 (or the pseudogene TRBV3-2) and J usage is TRBJ1-1, with D unresolved. Trimming left V 1 base short and J 3 bases short, with 12 bases between. The germline V gene encodes CDR1 LGHDT and CDR2 YNNKEL (reference sequence). This CDR3 contains 15 residues. Written as DNA, the CDR3 is TGTGCCAGCAGCCAAGTCCCGAGGATAGACACTGAAGCTTTCTTT. It translates to CASSQVPRIDTEAFF.

This clone was seen more than once but under ten times. The gene calls are TRBV5-1 and TRBJ1-4, with 8 bases aligning to TRBD1. The germline V gene has CDR1 SGHRS and CDR2 YFSETQ. Trimming took 4 bases from V and 12 from J; bases not matched to a gene: 5. CDR3 length equals 12 residues. The CDR3 bases are TGCGCCAGCAGCCTTGACAGGGGTGAACTGTTTTTT. Its translation is CASSLDRGELFF. Full variable domain (outside the CDR3, taken from reference TRBV5-1 and TRBJ1-4): KAGVTQTPRYLIKTRGQQVTLSCSPISGHRSVSWYQQTPGQGLQFLFEYFSETQRNKGNFPGRFSGRQFSNSRSEMNVSTLELGDSALYLCASSLDRGELFFGSGTQLSVL.